Detailed here is one TCR beta chain. TCRdb processed the 5' RACE reads anew with MiXCR; each CDR3 protein has one entry. Here the sample spans just over 75,000 distinct CDR3 sequences, approximately 8.1% being singletons. The sample belongs to a study of spatial heterogeneity in lung cancer. V lost 5 bases and J lost 5, with 8 bases in between. Per the germline V gene, CDR1 is DFQATT and CDR2 is SNEGSKA (reference sequence). The CDR3 loop spans 11 amino acids. The time point here: sample taken at primary tumor resection. The starting material was PBMCs, obtained at surgery. The clonotype was recovered from a male donor with early-stage non-small cell lung cancer. V and J are TRBV20-1 and TRBJ2-3; D not certain. CDR3 in amino acids: CSASPVDTQYF. The CDR3 region has the DNA TGCAGTGCTTCGCCGGTAGATACGCAGTATTTT.